Listed below are T cell receptor beta chains from one sample, sequenced in a study of control samples from healthy donors and cancer patients. Profiled with immunoSEQ multiplex PCR; TCRdb holds only in-frame clones, not every one. The profile shows about 150,000 clones, over 85% of them singletons. Sequenced: blood. These receptor sequences come from a man aged 18 to 35 in good health. Both conserved end residues are part of each CDR3. D genes are given only for firm matches. Not all rows give a size; the values are once, few, many and, for expanded clones, a class.

size: once
D: NA
J: TRBJ2-7
V: TRBV5-4
DNA: TGTGCCAGCACCAATCCCGGGATGTCGGATGAGCAGTACTTC
CDR3: CASTNPGMSDEQYF

size: NA
D: NA
J: TRBJ2-2
V: TRBV19
DNA: TGTGCCAGTATAAAAACGACCGGCACCGGGGAGCTGTTTTTT
CDR3: CASIKTTGTGELFF

size: NA
D: NA
J: TRBJ2-6
V: TRBV7-2
DNA: TGTGCCAGCAGAGTTGGGGGCTCTGGGGCCAACGTCCTGACTTTC
CDR3: CASRVGGSGANVLTF

size: NA
D: NA
J: TRBJ2-5
V: TRBV7-7
DNA: TGTGCTAGCAGCCCCCGTGCTTGGGGTGAGACCCAGTACTTC
CDR3: CASSPRAWGETQYF

size: NA
D: NA
J: TRBJ2-3
V: TRBV19
DNA: TGTGCCAGTACCTCCCGGCAGGGGGGAGTAGATACGCAGTATTTT
CDR3: CASTSRQGGVDTQYF

size: NA
D: NA
J: TRBJ2-3
V: TRBV7-8
DNA: TGTGCCAGCAGCCCCCGGGGTAGCGGCTACACAGATACGCAGTATTTT
CDR3: CASSPRGSGYTDTQYF

size: once
D: NA
J: TRBJ1-5
V: TRBV5-1
DNA: TGCGCCAGCAGCTTGGAGTTGGGGCGGCAGCCCCAGCATTTT
CDR3: CASSLELGRQPQHF

size: NA
D: NA
J: TRBJ2-6
V: TRBV7-9
DNA: TGTGCCAGCAGCTTATGGGGGCGGAGGAGGACTGGGGCCAACGTCCTGACTTTC
CDR3: CASSLWGRRRTGANVLTF

size: NA
D: NA
J: TRBJ2-7
V: TRBV4-3
DNA: TGCGCCAGCAGCCTTGACCCTACGCGGGAGCAGTACTTC
CDR3: CASSLDPTREQYF

size: NA
D: NA
J: TRBJ1-6
V: TRBV11-1
DNA: TGTGCCAGCAGCTTATCCACCACAGCCTATAATTCACCCCTCCACTTT
CDR3: CASSLSTTAYNSPLHF

size: NA
D: TRBD1
J: TRBJ1-2
V: TRBV15
DNA: TGTGCCACCAGCAGATCGATACAGGGGGACTATGGCTACACCTTC
CDR3: CATSRSIQGDYGYTF

size: once
D: TRBD1
J: TRBJ1-1
V: TRBV5-6
DNA: TGTGCCAGCAGCTTCCGGAGACAGGGTGAAGCTTTCTTT
CDR3: CASSFRRQGEAFF

size: NA
D: TRBD1
J: TRBJ1-2
V: TRBV6-5
DNA: TGTGCCAGCAGGGGGACAGGGGACTATGGCTACACCTTC
CDR3: CASRGTGDYGYTF

size: NA
D: NA
J: TRBJ1-1
V: TRBV15
DNA: TGTGCCACCAGCAGAAATACAGAGAACACTGAAGCTTTCTTT
CDR3: CATSRNTENTEAFF

size: once
D: TRBD2
J: TRBJ2-1
V: TRBV24-1
DNA: TGTGCCACCAGTGATCCCAGACTAGCGGGCTACAATGAGCAGTTCTTC
CDR3: CATSDPRLAGYNEQFF

size: NA
D: TRBD2
J: TRBJ2-3
V: TRBV2
DNA: TGTGCCAGCAACCCTGGGACTAGCGGGAGCACAGATACGCAGTATTTT
CDR3: CASNPGTSGSTDTQYF

size: NA
D: TRBD1
J: TRBJ2-7
V: TRBV28
DNA: TGTGCCAGCCAGTTTTTTCCGGACAGGGCCACCTACGAGCAGTACTTC
CDR3: CASQFFPDRATYEQYF

size: NA
D: NA
J: TRBJ1-2
V: TRBV7-8
DNA: TGTGCCAGCAGCAACCGACCTTTTTATGGCTACACCTTC
CDR3: CASSNRPFYGYTF

size: NA
D: TRBD1
J: TRBJ2-5
V: TRBV6-6
DNA: TGTGCCAGCAGTCTCTACCTCGGGACAGGTGGCCAAGAGACCCAGTACTTC
CDR3: CASSLYLGTGGQETQYF

size: NA
D: NA
J: TRBJ1-5
V: TRBV16
DNA: TGTGCCAGCAGCCAATCAAGGGGAAGCAATCAGCCCCAGCATTTT
CDR3: CASSQSRGSNQPQHF

size: NA
D: TRBD2
J: TRBJ2-1
V: TRBV7-8
DNA: TGTGCCAGCAGCCCCCAACTAGCGGGGGGGCATACCTACAATGAGCAGTTCTTC
CDR3: CASSPQLAGGHTYNEQFF

size: NA
D: NA
J: TRBJ1-3
V: TRBV28
DNA: TGTGCCAGCAGTTTAGCCCCCCAGGGTTCCCCCTCTGGAAACACCATATATTTT
CDR3: CASSLAPQGSPSGNTIYF

size: NA
D: NA
J: TRBJ2-3
V: TRBV9
DNA: TGTGCCAGCAGCGTAGTAGCGGCCACAGATACGCAGTATTTT
CDR3: CASSVVAATDTQYF

size: few
D: TRBD1
J: TRBJ1-5
V: TRBV6-6
DNA: TGTGCCAGCAGGGGACAGTCGGCCCCAAATCAGCCCCAGCATTTT
CDR3: CASRGQSAPNQPQHF

size: NA
D: TRBD1
J: TRBJ2-5
V: TRBV2
DNA: TGTGCCAGCAGTGGGGACAGGGAATATTGGTACCAAGAGACCCAGTACTTC
CDR3: CASSGDREYWYQETQYF

size: NA
D: NA
J: TRBJ2-5
V: TRBV5-4
DNA: TGTGCCAGCAGCTTGGCCGTGGGTGATGGTTTGGAGACCCAGTACTTC
CDR3: CASSLAVGDGLETQYF

size: NA
D: NA
J: TRBJ2-3
V: TRBV12-3/TRBV12-4
DNA: TGTGCCAGCAGTCTATCAGATACGCAGTATTTT
CDR3: CASSLSDTQYF

size: NA
D: NA
J: TRBJ1-5
V: TRBV19
DNA: TGTGCCAGTAGTATAGGGGGACACCTAAATCAGCCCCAGCATTTT
CDR3: CASSIGGHLNQPQHF

size: NA
D: NA
J: TRBJ1-1
V: TRBV16
DNA: TGTGCCAGCAGCCACGACGTGAGGGAAGCTTTCTTT
CDR3: CASSHDVREAFF